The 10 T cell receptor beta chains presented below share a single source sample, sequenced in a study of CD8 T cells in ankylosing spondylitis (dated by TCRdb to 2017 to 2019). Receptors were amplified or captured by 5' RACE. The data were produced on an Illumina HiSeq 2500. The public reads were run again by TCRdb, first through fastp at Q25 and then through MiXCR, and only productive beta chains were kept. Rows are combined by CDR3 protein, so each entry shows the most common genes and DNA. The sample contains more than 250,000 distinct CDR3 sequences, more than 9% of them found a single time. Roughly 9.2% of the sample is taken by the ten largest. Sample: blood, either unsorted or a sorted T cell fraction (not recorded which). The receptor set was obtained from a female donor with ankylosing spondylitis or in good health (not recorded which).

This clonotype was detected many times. CDR3 loop: CASRLTGTGVTDTQYF. The CDR3 bases are TGCGCCAGCAGACTAACCGGGACAGGGGTTACAGATACGCAGTATTTT. The V call is TRBV5-1, the J call TRBJ2-3; 10 nucleotides match TRBD1. Trimming removed 5 bases from V and 3 bases from J; junction bases left unmatched: 9. This CDR3 contains 16 residues. From germline, CDR1 is SGHRS and CDR2 YFSETQ.

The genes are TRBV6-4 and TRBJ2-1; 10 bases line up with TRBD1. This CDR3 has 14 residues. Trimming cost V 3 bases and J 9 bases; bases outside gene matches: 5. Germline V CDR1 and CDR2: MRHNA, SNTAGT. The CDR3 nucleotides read TGTGCCAGCAGTGAAAGACAGGGGGCGTTTGAGCAGTTCTTC. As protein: CASSERQGAFEQFF.

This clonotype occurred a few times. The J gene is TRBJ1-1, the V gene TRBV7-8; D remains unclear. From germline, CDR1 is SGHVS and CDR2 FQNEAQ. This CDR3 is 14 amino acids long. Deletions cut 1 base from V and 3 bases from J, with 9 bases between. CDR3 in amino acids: CASSLEVRDTEAFF. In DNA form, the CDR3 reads TGTGCCAGCAGCTTAGAGGTTAGGGACACTGAAGCTTTCTTT.

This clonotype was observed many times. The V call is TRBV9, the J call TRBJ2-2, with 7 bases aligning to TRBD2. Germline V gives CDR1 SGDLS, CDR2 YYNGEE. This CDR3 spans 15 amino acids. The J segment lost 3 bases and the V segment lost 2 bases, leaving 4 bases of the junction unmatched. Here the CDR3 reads CASSVSGTHTGELFF. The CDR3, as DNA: TGTGCCAGCAGCGTGAGCGGGACTCACACCGGGGAGCTGTTTTTT.

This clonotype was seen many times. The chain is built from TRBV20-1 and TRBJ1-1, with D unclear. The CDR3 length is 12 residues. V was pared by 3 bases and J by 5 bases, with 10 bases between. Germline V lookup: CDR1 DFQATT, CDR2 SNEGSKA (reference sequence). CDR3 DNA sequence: TGCAGTGCTAGGTGGGTCTATACTGAAGCTTTCTTT. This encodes CSARWVYTEAFF.

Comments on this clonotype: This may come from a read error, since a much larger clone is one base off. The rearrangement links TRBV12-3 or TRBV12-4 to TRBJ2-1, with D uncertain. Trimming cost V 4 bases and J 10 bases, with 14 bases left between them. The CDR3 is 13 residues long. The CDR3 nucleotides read TGTGCCAGCAGTTCGGTGTGGCCTCAGGAGCAGTTCTTC. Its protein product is CASSSVWPQEQFF.

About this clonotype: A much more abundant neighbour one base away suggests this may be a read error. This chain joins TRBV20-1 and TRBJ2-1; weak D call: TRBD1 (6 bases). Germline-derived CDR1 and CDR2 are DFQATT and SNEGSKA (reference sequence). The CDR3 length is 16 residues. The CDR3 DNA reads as TGCTGTGCTAGAGATCTCGGGCCTATCAGGGGTAATGAGCAGTTCTTC. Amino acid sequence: CCARDLGPIRGNEQFF.

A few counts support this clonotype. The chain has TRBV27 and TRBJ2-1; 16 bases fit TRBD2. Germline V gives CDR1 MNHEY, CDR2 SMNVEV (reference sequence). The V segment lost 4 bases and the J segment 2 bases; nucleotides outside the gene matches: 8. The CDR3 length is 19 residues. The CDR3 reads CASSWGTSGRAFTYNEQFF. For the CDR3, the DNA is TGTGCCAGCAGTTGGGGGACTAGCGGGAGGGCCTTCACCTACAATGAGCAGTTCTTC.

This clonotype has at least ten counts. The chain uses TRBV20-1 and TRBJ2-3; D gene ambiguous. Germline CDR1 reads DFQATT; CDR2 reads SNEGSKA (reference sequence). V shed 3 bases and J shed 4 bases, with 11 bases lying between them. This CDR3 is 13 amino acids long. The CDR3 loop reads CSARDGPSDTQYF. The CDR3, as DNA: TGCAGTGCTAGGGACGGACCCTCAGATACGCAGTATTTT.

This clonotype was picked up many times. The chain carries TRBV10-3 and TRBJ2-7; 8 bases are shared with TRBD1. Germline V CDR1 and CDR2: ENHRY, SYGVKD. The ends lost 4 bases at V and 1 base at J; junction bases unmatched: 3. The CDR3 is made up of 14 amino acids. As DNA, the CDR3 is TGTGCCATCAGTGGGACAGGGATATCCTACGAGCAGTACTTC. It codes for CAISGTGISYEQYF.